This TCR beta chain was sequenced for a study of T cell responses to AZD1222 COVID-19 vaccine. Sequenced by immunoSEQ multiplex PCR; TCRdb stores in-frame clones only, minus some. This sample carries approximately 120,000 clones, more than 80% of them seen once, and the ten largest clones take about 4.3%. Trimming removed 1 base at V and 0 bases at J, with 7 bases between. CDR1 LGHDT and CDR2 YNNKEL come from the germline V gene (reference sequence). This CDR3 region has 15 residues. The TCR was taken from an adult who received the AZD1222 COVID-19 vaccine. Specimen: peripheral blood, collected 28 days after the second AZD1222 dose. This rearrangement joins TRBV3-1 (or the pseudogene TRBV3-2) to TRBJ1-3; D ambiguous. The CDR3 region has the DNA TGTGCCAGCAGCCAAGTAGCGCTCTCTGGAAACACCATATATTTT. Amino acids: CASSQVALSGNTIYF.